This is a list of T cell receptor beta chains from one sample in a study of shared clonotypes between healthy human individuals. Produced via immunoSEQ multiplex PCR; TCRdb's table is partial and in-frame only. The sample yields fewer than 3 million clones, roughly 90% seen once. The sequenced material came from naive CD4+ T cells from PBMCs. All receptors derive from a man between 18 and 35 years old in good health. Some clones in this sample may be carry-over from other donors' samples. Each CDR3 is given with its conserved first and last residue. The D gene is left open where the match is weak. Some rows have no size entry. The others give once, few or many, or a class for an expanded clone.

D gene: NA
V gene: TRBV2
clone size: NA
J gene: TRBJ2-1
CDR3 protein: CASRIGTVSVTYNEQFF
CDR3 DNA: TGTGCCAGCAGGATAGGGACTGTGAGTGTGACCTACAATGAGCAGTTCTTC

D gene: NA
V gene: TRBV28
clone size: NA
J gene: TRBJ2-7
CDR3 protein: CASSLAGMGEQYF
CDR3 DNA: TGTGCCAGCAGTTTGGCGGGGATGGGCGAGCAGTACTTC

D gene: NA
V gene: TRBV27
clone size: NA
J gene: TRBJ2-1
CDR3 protein: CASRGPGGSYNEQFF
CDR3 DNA: TGTGCCAGCAGGGGGCCCGGGGGTTCCTACAATGAGCAGTTCTTC

D gene: NA
V gene: TRBV28
clone size: NA
J gene: TRBJ1-5
CDR3 protein: CASSLTTRRGAPKGQPQHF
CDR3 DNA: TGTGCCAGCAGTTTAACCACCCGCCGTGGGGCCCCAAAAGGCCAGCCCCAGCATTTT

D gene: NA
V gene: TRBV21-1
clone size: NA
J gene: TRBJ2-7
CDR3 protein: CASSKGQSGEEYF
CDR3 DNA: TGTGCCAGCAGCAAAGGACAGTCGGGGGAGGAGTACTTC

D gene: NA
V gene: TRBV4-2
clone size: few
J gene: TRBJ1-2
CDR3 protein: CASSQGTGYGYTF
CDR3 DNA: TGTGCCAGCAGCCAAGGAACAGGATATGGCTACACCTTC

D gene: NA
V gene: TRBV15
clone size: NA
J gene: TRBJ1-4
CDR3 protein: CATSRVVAVGKLFF
CDR3 DNA: TGTGCCACCAGCAGAGTGGTCGCGGTTGGGAAACTGTTTTTT

D gene: TRBD1
V gene: TRBV6-5
clone size: NA
J gene: TRBJ1-2
CDR3 protein: CANSISRGAFLAF
CDR3 DNA: TGTGCCAACAGTATCTCCAGGGGGGCTTTTTTAGCCTTC

D gene: NA
V gene: TRBV5-1
clone size: once
J gene: TRBJ2-7
CDR3 protein: CASSLLSETAYEQYF
CDR3 DNA: TGCGCCAGCAGCTTGTTGTCAGAGACGGCCTACGAGCAGTACTTC

D gene: NA
V gene: TRBV5-6
clone size: NA
J gene: TRBJ1-1
CDR3 protein: CASSLADRTYTEAFF
CDR3 DNA: TGTGCCAGCAGCTTGGCCGACAGAACTTACACTGAAGCTTTCTTT

D gene: TRBD1
V gene: TRBV9
clone size: NA
J gene: TRBJ2-3
CDR3 protein: CASSVPWDRGREATQYF
CDR3 DNA: TGTGCCAGCAGCGTACCTTGGGACAGGGGGCGCGAGGCCACGCAGTATTTT

D gene: NA
V gene: TRBV18
clone size: once
J gene: TRBJ1-3
CDR3 protein: CASSPVGYSGNTIYF
CDR3 DNA: TGTGCCAGCTCACCGGTCGGTTACTCTGGAAACACCATATATTTT

D gene: NA
V gene: TRBV2
clone size: NA
J gene: TRBJ1-4
CDR3 protein: CASSVGLTNEKLFF
CDR3 DNA: TGTGCCAGCAGTGTGGGGTTAACTAATGAAAAACTGTTTTTT

D gene: TRBD1
V gene: TRBV12-5
clone size: NA
J gene: TRBJ1-5
CDR3 protein: CASGLYPADRVYSNQPQHF
CDR3 DNA: TGTGCTAGTGGTTTGTACCCCGCGGACAGGGTGTATAGCAATCAGCCCCAGCATTTT

D gene: NA
V gene: TRBV6-6
clone size: NA
J gene: TRBJ2-1
CDR3 protein: CASSYSEQPEQFF
CDR3 DNA: TGTGCCAGCAGTTACTCGGAACAGCCTGAGCAGTTCTTC

D gene: TRBD1
V gene: TRBV5-1
clone size: NA
J gene: TRBJ2-5
CDR3 protein: CASSLSGTAEETQYF
CDR3 DNA: TGCGCCAGCAGCCTGTCCGGGACAGCTGAAGAGACCCAGTACTTC

D gene: TRBD1
V gene: TRBV5-6
clone size: NA
J gene: TRBJ1-4
CDR3 protein: CASSLKTTGGREKLFF
CDR3 DNA: TGTGCCAGCAGCTTGAAAACGACAGGGGGCCGTGAAAAACTGTTTTTT

D gene: NA
V gene: TRBV7-8
clone size: few
J gene: TRBJ1-1
CDR3 protein: CASSWDGRGTEAFF
CDR3 DNA: TGTGCCAGCAGCTGGGATGGGAGGGGGACTGAAGCTTTCTTT

D gene: TRBD2
V gene: TRBV29-1
clone size: NA
J gene: TRBJ2-4
CDR3 protein: CSVQGGGTSGWGDIQYF
CDR3 DNA: TGCAGCGTTCAAGGAGGGGGGACTAGCGGGTGGGGGGACATTCAGTACTTC

D gene: NA
V gene: TRBV2
clone size: NA
J gene: TRBJ2-1
CDR3 protein: CASRKARIRTNEQFF
CDR3 DNA: TGTGCCAGCCGTAAAGCGCGGATCCGGACAAATGAGCAGTTCTTC

D gene: TRBD1
V gene: TRBV12-5
clone size: NA
J gene: TRBJ2-1
CDR3 protein: CASGIDRGHVSYNEQFF
CDR3 DNA: TGTGCTAGTGGAATTGACAGGGGGCATGTTTCCTACAATGAGCAGTTCTTC

D gene: TRBD2
V gene: TRBV11-3
clone size: NA
J gene: TRBJ2-1
CDR3 protein: CASSSGTRSNEQFF
CDR3 DNA: TGTGCCAGCAGCTCGGGGACTAGGTCTAATGAGCAGTTCTTC

D gene: TRBD1
V gene: TRBV19
clone size: NA
J gene: TRBJ2-7
CDR3 protein: CASSILSAGGRAYEQYF
CDR3 DNA: TGTGCCAGTAGTATTTTGTCGGCAGGGGGCCGGGCCTACGAGCAGTACTTC

D gene: NA
V gene: TRBV5-1
clone size: NA
J gene: TRBJ2-3
CDR3 protein: CASSLVLMYGTDTQYF
CDR3 DNA: TGCGCCAGCAGCTTGGTATTGATGTACGGCACAGATACGCAGTATTTT

D gene: TRBD1
V gene: TRBV9
clone size: NA
J gene: TRBJ2-5
CDR3 protein: CASSPGQGGQETQYF
CDR3 DNA: TGTGCCAGCAGCCCGGGACAGGGGGGACAAGAGACCCAGTACTTC

D gene: NA
V gene: TRBV5-1
clone size: NA
J gene: TRBJ2-7
CDR3 protein: CASSVGANPSYEQYF
CDR3 DNA: TGCGCCAGCAGTGTGGGGGCGAATCCTTCCTACGAGCAGTACTTC

D gene: TRBD2
V gene: TRBV29-1
clone size: once
J gene: TRBJ2-7
CDR3 protein: CSVFEGAGGPVQYF
CDR3 DNA: TGCAGCGTTTTTGAAGGGGCGGGAGGGCCTGTGCAGTACTTC

D gene: NA
V gene: TRBV4-1
clone size: NA
J gene: TRBJ2-6
CDR3 protein: CASSQDPAGANVLTF
CDR3 DNA: TGCGCCAGCAGCCAAGATCCTGCGGGGGCCAACGTCCTGACTTTC

D gene: NA
V gene: TRBV2
clone size: NA
J gene: TRBJ2-1
CDR3 protein: CASSEAIVEQFF
CDR3 DNA: TGTGCCAGCAGTGAGGCGATAGTTGAGCAGTTCTTC

D gene: NA
V gene: TRBV30
clone size: NA
J gene: TRBJ1-5
CDR3 protein: CAWSTGLSNQPQHF
CDR3 DNA: TGTGCCTGGAGTACAGGTCTGAGCAATCAGCCCCAGCATTTT

D gene: TRBD1
V gene: TRBV19
clone size: NA
J gene: TRBJ1-3
CDR3 protein: CASTTGAGNTIYF
CDR3 DNA: TGTGCCAGTACGACAGGGGCTGGAAACACCATATATTTT

D gene: NA
V gene: TRBV23-1
clone size: NA
J gene: TRBJ2-1
CDR3 protein: CATIEAGREEADNEQFF
CDR3 DNA: TGCGCCACCATTGAGGCAGGCCGAGAGGAAGCCGATAATGAGCAGTTCTTC

D gene: TRBD2
V gene: TRBV4-1
clone size: NA
J gene: TRBJ2-1
CDR3 protein: CASSRGLAGEGNEQFF
CDR3 DNA: TGCGCCAGCAGCCGCGGACTAGCGGGAGAGGGCAATGAGCAGTTCTTC

D gene: NA
V gene: TRBV5-1
clone size: NA
J gene: TRBJ1-5
CDR3 protein: CASSFASNQPQHF
CDR3 DNA: TGCGCCAGCAGCTTTGCTAGCAATCAGCCCCAGCATTTT

D gene: NA
V gene: TRBV5-5
clone size: once
J gene: TRBJ2-1
CDR3 protein: CASSLEIGREEQFF
CDR3 DNA: TGTGCCAGCAGCTTGGAAATTGGCAGGGAGGAGCAGTTCTTC

D gene: NA
V gene: TRBV19
clone size: NA
J gene: TRBJ2-2
CDR3 protein: CASRTRGIGELFF
CDR3 DNA: TGTGCCAGTAGAACCCGGGGGATTGGGGAGCTGTTTTTT

D gene: TRBD1
V gene: TRBV5-8
clone size: once
J gene: TRBJ1-2
CDR3 protein: CASSPWPGQGDYGYTF
CDR3 DNA: TGTGCCAGCAGCCCATGGCCGGGACAGGGTGACTATGGCTACACCTTC

D gene: TRBD1
V gene: TRBV28
clone size: NA
J gene: TRBJ2-5
CDR3 protein: CASSLGQEEETQYF
CDR3 DNA: TGTGCCAGCAGTCTGGGACAGGAGGAAGAGACCCAGTACTTC

D gene: TRBD2
V gene: TRBV29-1
clone size: NA
J gene: TRBJ2-1
CDR3 protein: CSVEGGMGLAGYNEQFF
CDR3 DNA: TGCAGCGTTGAAGGGGGAATGGGGCTAGCGGGTTACAATGAGCAGTTCTTC

D gene: NA
V gene: TRBV5-1
clone size: NA
J gene: TRBJ1-1
CDR3 protein: CASSAGLLNTEAFF
CDR3 DNA: TGCGCCAGCAGCGCGGGACTCTTGAACACTGAAGCTTTCTTT

D gene: NA
V gene: TRBV14
clone size: NA
J gene: TRBJ1-1
CDR3 protein: CASSPPPAGYTEAFF
CDR3 DNA: TGTGCCAGCAGCCCACCCCCCGCAGGGTACACTGAAGCTTTCTTT

D gene: TRBD1
V gene: TRBV27
clone size: NA
J gene: TRBJ1-1
CDR3 protein: CASSPYRGEAFF
CDR3 DNA: TGTGCCAGCAGTCCGTACAGGGGTGAAGCTTTCTTT

D gene: NA
V gene: TRBV6-5
clone size: NA
J gene: TRBJ1-5
CDR3 protein: CASSYPREGRNQPQHF
CDR3 DNA: TGTGCCAGCAGTTACCCACGGGAGGGGCGGAATCAGCCCCAGCATTTT

D gene: TRBD1
V gene: TRBV7-3
clone size: NA
J gene: TRBJ1-2
CDR3 protein: CASSLAQGASGYTF
CDR3 DNA: TGTGCCAGCAGCTTAGCACAGGGGGCGAGTGGCTACACCTTC

D gene: TRBD1
V gene: TRBV5-1
clone size: NA
J gene: TRBJ1-1
CDR3 protein: CASSSGQGGTEAFF
CDR3 DNA: TGCGCCAGCAGCTCCGGACAGGGGGGCACTGAAGCTTTCTTT